This T cell receptor beta chain was sequenced during a study of neoadjuvant anti-PD-1 for oral cavity cancer. Measured with immunoSEQ multiplex PCR; TCRdb has only the in-frame clones, and not every one. The sample yields about 7,200 clones, 50% to 60% seen once. V shed 5 bases and J shed 1 base, with 14 bases lying between them. The CDR3 is 15 residues long. CDR1 is SNHLY and CDR2 is FYNNEI in the germline V gene. This clone was picked up one time. The sequencing here drew on tumor tissue, taken before nivolumab (anti-PD-1) treatment. This receptor was obtained from a person between 40 and 79 years old with oral cavity squamous cell carcinoma. The chain has TRBV2 and TRBJ1-1; D is perhaps TRBD1 (5 bases). The CDR3, as DNA: TGTGCCAGCAGTTTCCGGGGACGTTCGAACACTGAAGCTTTCTTT. Amino acids: CASSFRGRSNTEAFF.